The 3 T cell receptor beta chains below come from one sample, sequenced in a study of post-analysis software for immune sequencing data. Study results and caveats: Among several TRBV segments more frequent in patients than controls were TRBV5-6, TRBV5-1 and TRBV20-1.

These receptors lack a known antigen. Built from TCR beta cDNA, the libraries had unique molecular identifiers in them. TCRdb re-called the PCR reads with MiXCR, one entry per CDR3 protein. The sample carries fewer than 850,000 distinct CDR3 sequences, roughly 30% recorded once. Sequenced sample: blood. These receptors originate from a girl aged 5 to 17 with multiple sclerosis.

The V call is TRBV5-1, the J call TRBJ1-4; D is undetermined. Germline V gene lookup returns CDR1 SGHRS and CDR2 YFSETQ. This CDR3 has 15 residues. V was pared by 1 base and J by 0 bases, with 7 bases between. The chain's CDR3 is CASSLLAATNEKLFF. In DNA, the CDR3 is TGCGCCAGCAGCTTGCTAGCCGCAACTAATGAAAAACTGTTTTTT. The full variable domain, completed using reference TRBV5-1 and TRBJ1-4, is KAGVTQTPRYLIKTRGQQVTLSCSPISGHRSVSWYQQTPGQGLQFLFEYFSETQRNKGNFPGRFSGRQFSNSRSEMNVSTLELGDSALYLCASSLLAATNEKLFFGSGTQLSVL.

The rearrangement links TRBV11-2 to TRBJ2-3; D is uncertain. Trimming took off 0 bases at V and 7 bases at J, with 5 bases between the two ends. The germline CDR1 and CDR2 sequences are SGHAT and FQNNGV. This CDR3 is built from 12 residues. The CDR3 DNA follows: TGTGCCAGCAGCTTAGATAGCCATACGCAGTATTTT. Amino acid sequence: CASSLDSHTQYF.

V usage is TRBV28 and J usage is TRBJ2-1, with D perhaps TRBD1 (5 bases). Trimming cost V 5 bases and J 0 bases, with 11 bases left between them. The length of the CDR3 is 15 residues. The germline V gene encodes CDR1 MDHEN and CDR2 SYDVKM. The CDR3 here is CASSKQGLSYNEQFF. As DNA, the CDR3 is TGTGCCAGCAGTAAGCAGGGCCTCTCCTACAATGAGCAGTTCTTC.